Presented here are 18 T cell receptor beta chains from one specimen sequenced in a study of shared clonotypes between healthy human individuals. Using immunoSEQ multiplex PCR, the repertoire was profiled, and TCRdb retains in-frame clones only, with some absent. Of a few million clones listed, approximately 92% are singletons. The specimen was naive CD4+ T cells sorted from blood. The sample's subset: CD45RA+ positively selected. Receptors were obtained from a man between 18 and 35 years old in good health.

The gene calls are TRBV13 and TRBJ2-5; the match to TRBD2 covers 8 bases. This CDR3 spans 15 amino acids. Per the germline V gene, CDR1 is PRHDT and CDR2 is FYEKMQ (reference sequence). The V segment lost 1 base and the J segment 9 bases; nucleotides outside the gene matches: 10. The CDR3 bases are TGTGCCAGCAGCTTAGCCAGCGGGGGCCAGGTGGCCCAGTACTTC. Translation gives CASSLASGGQVAQYF.

DNA for the CDR3: TGTGCCAGCAGCTTCGCTCTTTCCTACGAGCAGTACTTC. Translated, it gives CASSFALSYEQYF. The chain uses TRBV5-4 and TRBJ2-7; D remains ambiguous. The V end was cut by 2 bases, the J end by 1 base, with 7 bases between. CDR1 SGHNT and CDR2 YYREEE come from the germline V gene (reference sequence). This CDR3 has 13 residues.

The chain is built from TRBV10-2 and TRBJ2-5, with TRBD2 matching 9 bases. J gave up 3 bases and V 3 bases, and 5 bases lay outside the gene matches. This CDR3 is 15 amino acids long. The germline V gene has CDR1 WSHSY and CDR2 SAAADI. CDR3 nucleotide sequence: TGCGCCAGCAGTGATAGCGGGGGCAAGGAAGAGACCCAGTACTTC. Its translation is CASSDSGGKEETQYF.

The chain recombines TRBV5-4 with TRBJ1-3; D remains ambiguous. The germline V gene encodes CDR1 SGHNT and CDR2 YYREEE (reference sequence). CDR3 length: 14 residues. The germline V and J ends were trimmed by 6 bases and 2 bases, with 12 bases remaining between them. CDR3 loop: CASTPEQTGNTIYF. DNA of the CDR3: TGTGCCAGCACACCAGAGCAAACTGGAAACACCATATATTTT.

The rearrangement links TRBV7-6 to TRBJ1-2; tentative D call: TRBD1 (6 bases). CDR1 is SGHVS, CDR2 FNYEAQ, per germline. Trimming shortened V by 5 bases and J by 4 bases, and 17 bases separated the two germline ends. CDR3 length: 15 amino acids. The CDR3 DNA reads as TGTGCCAGCAGCCCCTTAGGGGGGGGTACCTATGGCTACACCTTC. Amino acids: CASSPLGGGTYGYTF.

V usage is TRBV6-1 and J usage is TRBJ2-3; a possible D gene is TRBD1 (6 bases). The ends were cut back, 6 bases at V and 0 bases at J, with 13 bases in the middle. This CDR3 is built from 15 residues. In germline, CDR1 is MNHNS, CDR2 SASEGT. The CDR3 sequence: CASSYNRASTDTQYF. The CDR3 DNA reads as TGTGCCAGCAGCTATAACAGGGCTAGCACAGATACGCAGTATTTT.

With respect to this clone: The same CDR3 is also encoded by other DNA sequences in this sample. The CDR3 region has the DNA TGTGCCAGCAGCGTAGGACGGGGGGGAACAGATACGCAGTATTTT. It is translated as CASSVGRGGTDTQYF. The chain recombines TRBV9 with TRBJ2-3, with TRBD2 identical over 8 bases. Germline V gene sequence: CDR1 SGDLS, CDR2 YYNGEE. This CDR3 has 15 residues. V trimming: 0 bases; J trimming: 3 bases; junction bases outside the gene matches: 3.

The table lists this clone with a few counts. Other DNA variants within this sample encode the same CDR3. The chain links TRBV5-4 to TRBJ1-1, with TRBD1 as a possible D gene (5 bases). With 4 bases removed from V and 0 bases from J, the gap between germline ends came to 7 bases. Germline CDR1 is SGHNT and CDR2 is YYREEE (reference sequence). CDR3 length equals 13 residues. CDR3 DNA: TGTGCCAGCAGCCGACAGTTGAACACTGAAGCTTTCTTT. This gives the protein CASSRQLNTEAFF.

The V gene is TRBV27, the J gene TRBJ2-2; D possibly corresponds to TRBD2 (5 bases). The length of the CDR3 is 11 residues. Germline V lookup: CDR1 MNHEY, CDR2 SMNVEV (reference sequence). V lost 8 bases to trimming and J lost 4 bases, with 5 bases between them. CDR3 coding DNA: TGTGCCAGCGGAGGCACCGGGGAGCTGTTTTTT. This encodes CASGGTGELFF.

As to this clone: A much larger clone differs from this one at a single base, so this may be a read error. The sample holds other DNA sequences that translate to the same CDR3. The chain combines TRBV5-1 with TRBJ2-5; D gene uncertain. V lost 0 bases and J 2 bases, leaving 2 bases between the germline ends. Germline CDR1 SGHRS, CDR2 YFSETQ. This CDR3 spans 12 amino acids. The CDR3 DNA follows: TGCGCCAGCAGCTTGGCTCAAGAGACCCAGTACTTC. Its translation: CASSLAQETQYF.

This clone was detected a few times. The gene calls are TRBV27 and TRBJ1-1; 8 bases map to TRBD1. This CDR3 spans 11 amino acids. After removal of 6 bases from V and 11 bases from J, the junction contained 5 bases not matched to a gene. CDR1 MNHEY and CDR2 SMNVEV come from the germline V gene (reference sequence). The CDR3 region is CASSDRGSAFF. CDR3 in DNA: TGTGCCAGCAGCGACAGGGGCAGTGCTTTCTTT.

The chain employs TRBV5-1 and TRBJ2-1; D remains unclear. The germline gives CDR1 SGHRS, CDR2 YFSETQ. Trimming removed 0 bases from V and 6 bases from J, with 19 bases in between. CDR3 length equals 17 residues. The CDR3 sequence is CASSLALVSVSFNEQFF. The CDR3 nucleotides are TGCGCCAGCAGCTTGGCCCTCGTGAGCGTTAGTTTCAATGAGCAGTTCTTC.

The V and J genes are TRBV18 and TRBJ2-1; TRBD1 agrees at 11 bases. Germline V lookup: CDR1 KGHSH, CDR2 LQKENI. J lost 5 bases, V lost 2 bases, and 2 bases had no gene match. CDR3 size: 15 residues. The CDR3 DNA reads TGTGCCAGCTCACCAGGACAGGGGGCTAACAATGAGCAGTTCTTC. Translating gives CASSPGQGANNEQFF.

The chain combines TRBV6-5 with TRBJ2-7; maybe TRBD2 (6 bases). CDR1 is MNHEY and CDR2 is SVGAGI in the germline V gene. The ends were cut back, 5 bases at V and 1 base at J, with 12 bases in the middle. The length of the CDR3 is 14 residues. The CDR3 reads CASSRGINSYEQYF. The CDR3 nucleotides read TGTGCCAGCAGTCGCGGGATTAATTCCTACGAGCAGTACTTC.

The chain couples TRBV5-1 to TRBJ2-5; 9 bases fit TRBD2. V shed 0 bases and J 1 base; nucleotides not matched to a gene: 7. This CDR3 contains 17 residues. Germline V gene data show CDR1 as SGHRS and CDR2 as YFSETQ. Here the CDR3 DNA reads TGCGCCAGCAGCTTGGTCTCGCGGGGGGGCCCCCAAGAGACCCAGTACTTC. It is translated as CASSLVSRGGPQETQYF.

The V call is TRBV10-3, the J call TRBJ2-7; maybe TRBD1 (6 bases). Trimming cost V 3 bases and J 5 bases, with 11 bases left between them. Germline V gene sequence: CDR1 ENHRY, CDR2 SYGVKD. This CDR3 has 13 residues. CDR3 sequence: CAISERQDHEQYF. The CDR3 coding sequence is TGTGCCATCAGTGAAAGACAGGACCACGAGCAGTACTTC.

This chain links TRBV29-1 with TRBJ2-5; D is unclear. The germline V and J ends were trimmed by 4 bases and 4 bases, with 16 bases remaining between them. Germline-derived CDR1 and CDR2 are SQVTM and ANQGSEA. The CDR3 is 14 residues long. As DNA, the CDR3 is TGCAGCGTTGTTTTTAACCAGGTCCCAGAGACCCAGTACTTC. Its translation: CSVVFNQVPETQYF.

The rearrangement uses TRBV28 and TRBJ2-7; possibly TRBD2 for D (7 bases). The germline CDR1 and CDR2 sequences are MDHEN and SYDVKM. With 6 bases removed from V and 0 bases from J, the gap between germline ends came to 12 bases. There are 14 residues in the CDR3. The CDR3 loop is CASSSGDTSYEQYF. DNA of the CDR3: TGTGCCAGCAGCAGCGGGGACACCTCCTACGAGCAGTACTTC.